The clone carrying this T cell receptor beta chain has only one observation. Its matching antigen is unknown. This specimen includes other DNA sequences encoding the same CDR3. As for time point: baseline pretreatment blood. Treatment given: 15 Gy SBRT to primary tumor, nephrectomy 4 weeks later. Radiation-treated patients gave blood at baseline, week 2 and week 4. The patient's renal cell carcinoma had clear cell pathology. This specimen comes from a study of radiation and T cells in renal cell carcinoma. About the study: Nephrectomy followed 15 Gy stereotactic body radiation by 4 weeks.

Germline CDR1 and CDR2: SGHRS and YFSETQ. Between the trimmed V and J ends, which lost 0 bases and 3 bases, there was a span of 15 bases. There are 16 residues in the CDR3. Sequencing was performed with immunoSEQ multiplex PCR; in TCRdb, only in-frame clones are kept and a portion is missing. The table shows 50,000 to 75,000 clones, with around 80% occurring only once. Study conclusions and caveats: In blood, top tumor clones expanded by 2 weeks, shrinking by 4.

Here the sequenced sample was blood, taken from a patient whose treatment included radiotherapy and nephrectomy. The receptor comes from a man in his sixties with renal cell carcinoma. J is TRBJ1-1 and V is TRBV5-1; D is uncertain. This chain's CDR3 is CASSLAVPRPDTEAFF. The CDR3 nucleotides read TGCGCCAGCAGCTTGGCCGTCCCCCGGCCCGACACTGAAGCTTTCTTT.